The 5 T cell receptor beta chains given below trace back to one sample, sequenced in a study of blood T cell repertoires in COVID-19. The repertoire was sequenced with immunoSEQ multiplex PCR; TCRdb's copy has only in-frame clones and lacks some. The sample contains 140,000 to 150,000 clones, approximately 80% of which appear only once. The material sequenced was peripheral blood. These receptors were collected from a man in his 60s with active or convalescent COVID-19.

J is TRBJ1-2 and V is TRBV27, with D perhaps matching TRBD1 (5 bases). V lost 4 bases and J lost 4, with 7 bases in between. The CDR3 runs to 12 residues. The V gene's germline CDR1 is MNHEY and CDR2 SMNVEV (reference sequence). CDR3: CASSSGSYGYTF. CDR3 DNA sequence: TGTGCCAGCAGTTCAGGGTCCTATGGCTACACCTTC.

This clone was seen a few times. The chain carries TRBV6-5 and TRBJ1-2; TRBD1 aligns across 7 bases. This CDR3 comprises 15 residues. Germline trimming cut 6 bases from V and 2 bases from J; bases unmatched to any gene: 9. Per germline, CDR1 MNHEY and CDR2 SVGAGI. CDR3 region: CASSPGDRKNYGYTF. DNA for the CDR3: TGTGCCAGCAGCCCGGGGGACAGAAAAAACTATGGCTACACCTTC.

The table lists this clone with a count of one. The J gene is TRBJ2-1, the V gene TRBV5-4; D is ambiguous. The CDR3 extends over 14 amino acids. CDR1 SGHNT and CDR2 YYREEE come from the germline V gene (reference sequence). Trimming pared 1 base from V and 1 base from J, leaving 6 bases between. The DNA of the CDR3 is TGTGCCAGCAGCTTGCCTAGTTCCTACAATGAGCAGTTCTTC. This encodes CASSLPSSYNEQFF.

The V call is TRBV6-2 or TRBV6-3, the J call TRBJ1-5; possible D gene TRBD1, 6 bases. The CDR3 contains 14 residues. From germline, CDR1 is MNHEY and CDR2 SVGEGT. Trimming stripped 6 bases from V and 2 bases from J, with 11 bases between. CDR3 nucleotides: TGTGCCAGCAGCAGATCAGGGGGCAATCAGCCCCAGCATTTT. As protein: CASSRSGGNQPQHF.

The genes are TRBV2 and TRBJ2-1, with 7 nucleotides matching TRBD2. CDR1 SNHLY and CDR2 FYNNEI come from the germline V gene. The CDR3 is made up of 14 amino acids. After removal of 10 bases from V and 7 bases from J, the junction contained 13 bases not matched to a gene. CDR3 protein: CATRREGIGNEQFF. DNA for the CDR3: TGTGCCACTCGCAGGGAGGGGATAGGGAATGAGCAGTTCTTC. The full variable domain, in which reference TRBV2 and TRBJ2-1 provide the parts outside the CDR3, is EPEVTQTPSHQVTQMGQEVILRCVPISNHLYFYWYRQILGQKVEFLVSFYNNEISEKSEIFDDQFSVERPDGSNFTLKIRSTKLEDSAMYFCATRREGIGNEQFFGPGTRLTVL.